Below are 2 T cell receptor beta chains sequenced from a single sample in a study of CD8+CD57+ T cells in acquired aplastic anemia (dated 2018 in TCRdb). Reads for this sample came from an Illumina HiSeq 2000. TCR beta VDJ combination and CDR3 sequence profiling used genomic DNA as the template. TCRdb reran the public reads through fastp at Q25 and MiXCR, keeping productive beta chains. Every distinct CDR3 protein forms one entry, paired with its most common genes and DNA. For this sample the table gives tens of thousands of distinct CDR3 sequences, of which approximately 46% were detected only once. The top ten clonotypes cover about 66% of the sample. The sample taken for sequencing was sorted CD4+, CD8+, or CD8+CD57+ T cells (not recorded which) from PBMCs. The receptors stem from a human donor in good health, serving as a control.

Many counts were recorded for this clonotype. The chain employs TRBV25-1 and TRBJ1-2, with D tentatively TRBD1 (6 bases). This CDR3 contains 14 residues. Germline V gene lookup returns CDR1 MGHDK and CDR2 SYGVNS. Trimming stripped 2 bases from V and 2 bases from J, with 9 bases between. CDR3 loop: CASSEPGENYGYTF. DNA of the CDR3: TGTGCCAGCAGTGAACCAGGGGAAAACTATGGCTACACCTTC.

This clonotype was recorded at least ten times. V gene TRBV20-1 combines with J gene TRBJ1-2; TRBD1 might be the D (5 bases). CDR3 length: 13 residues. Trimming took 6 bases from V and 8 from J, leaving 19 bases between them. Per germline, CDR1 DFQATT and CDR2 SNEGSKA (reference sequence). CDR3 protein: CSARGREVGGYTF. CDR3 nucleotide sequence: TGCAGTGCCCGCGGCAGGGAGGTGGGGGGCTACACCTTC.